The rows below give T cell receptor beta chains drawn from one sample of a study of cytomegalovirus exposure and HLA in healthy donors. Sequencing used immunoSEQ multiplex PCR; TCRdb keeps in-frame clones, though not all of them. The profile shows roughly 250,000 clones, roughly 81% of them singletons. The specimen sequenced was PBMCs. The receptors come from a woman in her 40s in good health and CMV-seropositive. Both conserved end residues are part of each CDR3. D genes are given only for firm matches. Clone size is shown for a subset of rows, as once, few, many or a class of expanded clone.

CDR3,DNA,V,J,D,size
CASSVSGANGLTF,TGTGCCAGCAGCGTCTCTGGGGCCAACGGCCTGACTTTC,TRBV7-9,TRBJ2-6,.,.
CASSEAAGPTGELFF,TGTGCCAGCAGTGAAGCTGCGGGGCCCACCGGGGAGCTGTTTTTT,TRBV2,TRBJ2-2,.,.
CASSLELEGELFF,TGTGCCAGCAGCTTAGAGCTAGAGGGGGAGCTGTTTTTT,TRBV7-8,TRBJ2-2,.,.
CASSNLMGRALNGYTF,TGTGCCAGTAGTAATCTGATGGGCAGGGCGTTGAATGGCTACACCTTC,TRBV19,TRBJ1-2,.,.
CASSQDLFRTASGNTIYF,TGTGCCAGCAGCCAAGATCTTTTCAGGACAGCCTCTGGAAACACCATATATTTT,TRBV4-2,TRBJ1-3,.,.
CASSPGLAGGENSQYF,TGTGCCAGCAGCCCAGGACTAGCGGGAGGGGAAAACAGTCAGTACTTC,TRBV5-8,TRBJ2-4,TRBD2,.
CATSRGGRERGQGTEAFF,TGTGCCACCAGCAGAGGGGGCAGGGAGCGGGGGCAGGGCACTGAAGCTTTCTTT,TRBV15,TRBJ1-1,.,.
CSVVARSGNTIYF,TGCAGCGTTGTAGCCCGCTCTGGAAACACCATATATTTT,TRBV29-1,TRBJ1-3,.,.
CASSPRTGDGNIQYF,TGTGCCAGCAGTCCCCGGACAGGGGACGGGAACATTCAGTACTTC,TRBV2,TRBJ2-4,TRBD1,.
CASSSRTGPGELFF,TGTGCCAGCAGTTCGCGGACAGGGCCCGGGGAGCTGTTTTTT,TRBV28,TRBJ2-2,TRBD1,.
CASSQDGKTNNEQFF,TGTGCCAGCAGCCAAGATGGGAAGACTAACAATGAGCAGTTCTTC,TRBV4-2,TRBJ2-1,.,once
CASSLSEKYGYTF,TGTGCCAGCAGCCTAAGTGAGAAGTATGGCTACACCTTC,TRBV7-8,TRBJ1-2,.,.
CAIPSDRGYDGELFF,TGTGCCATCCCTTCGGACAGGGGTTATGACGGGGAGCTGTTTTTT,TRBV6-4,TRBJ2-2,TRBD1,.
CASIMTGVLAGEGKQFF,TGTGCCAGCATCATGACAGGAGTGCTAGCGGGAGAGGGGAAGCAGTTCTTC,TRBV2,TRBJ2-1,TRBD2,.
CASSFNRGRPNEKLFF,TGTGCCAGCAGTTTCAACAGGGGCCGACCTAATGAAAAACTGTTTTTT,TRBV6-5,TRBJ1-4,TRBD1,.
CASSLGLAGQETQYF,TGTGCCAGCAGCTTAGGCCTAGCGGGGCAAGAGACCCAGTACTTC,TRBV7-2,TRBJ2-5,TRBD2,.
CASREGQIRTDTQYF,TGTGCCAGCAGGGAGGGACAGATCCGCACAGATACGCAGTATTTT,TRBV2,TRBJ2-3,.,.
CASSQGQLTGYGYTF,TGTGCCAGCAGCCAGGGACAGCTGACGGGCTATGGCTACACCTTC,TRBV5-6,TRBJ1-2,TRBD1,.
CASSDLGTGGETQYF,TGTGCCAGCAGTGACCTCGGGACAGGGGGAGAGACCCAGTACTTC,TRBV6-1,TRBJ2-5,TRBD1,.
CASSSATESSYEQYF,TGTGCCAGCAGTTCTGCGACGGAGAGCTCCTACGAGCAGTACTTC,TRBV28,TRBJ2-7,.,.
CASSLAMENYGYTF,TGCGCCAGCAGCTTGGCCATGGAGAACTATGGCTACACCTTC,TRBV5-1,TRBJ1-2,.,.
CASSPLTLNTEAFF,TGTGCCAGCTCACCACTGACATTGAACACTGAAGCTTTCTTT,TRBV18,TRBJ1-1,.,.
CASSGGTGELFF,TGTGCCAGCAGCGGAGGAACCGGGGAGCTGTTTTTT,TRBV5-4,TRBJ2-2,.,few
CASSSRTGPGNTIYF,TGTGCCAGCAGCTCGAGGACAGGGCCCGGAAACACCATATATTTT,TRBV13,TRBJ1-3,TRBD1,.
CASRWGTGNTGELFF,TGCGCCAGCAGGTGGGGGACAGGGAACACCGGGGAGCTGTTTTTT,TRBV5-1,TRBJ2-2,TRBD1,.
CASIPRLAGGGTGELFF,TGTGCCAGCATCCCGAGACTAGCGGGAGGAGGGACCGGGGAGCTGTTTTTT,TRBV7-2,TRBJ2-2,TRBD2,few
CASSDRQGVSGNTIYF,TGTGCCAGTAGTGATCGACAGGGTGTATCTGGAAACACCATATATTTT,TRBV19,TRBJ1-3,TRBD1,once
CASSVDTGTDTQYF,TGTGCCAGCAGCGTGGATACAGGCACAGATACGCAGTATTTT,TRBV9,TRBJ2-3,.,.
CASRPGARDTGELFF,TGTGCCAGCAGGCCAGGGGCCAGGGACACCGGGGAGCTGTTTTTT,TRBV28,TRBJ2-2,.,.
CASSLGGYGTGAEQYF,TGTGCCAGCAGCTTAGGGGGGTACGGGACAGGGGCCGAGCAGTACTTC,TRBV11-2,TRBJ2-7,TRBD1,.
CASSPTGTYEQYF,TGTGCCAGCTCACCCACAGGGACCTACGAGCAGTACTTC,TRBV18,TRBJ2-7,.,.
CASSIGEGMNTEAFF,TGTGCCAGTAGTATAGGGGAGGGTATGAACACTGAAGCTTTCTTT,TRBV19,TRBJ1-1,.,.
CASSLTGAGGNYGYTF,TGTGCCAGCAGTTTAACCGGGGCAGGGGGCAACTATGGCTACACCTTC,TRBV27,TRBJ1-2,TRBD1,.
CASSLNFGEILAGANVLTF,TGTGCCAGCAGCTTGAATTTCGGAGAAATCCTAGCGGGGGCCAACGTCCTGACTTTC,TRBV5-5,TRBJ2-6,.,.
CASSSPRGSGNTIYF,TGTGCCAGCAGCTCCCCCCGGGGCTCTGGAAACACCATATATTTT,TRBV7-9,TRBJ1-3,.,.
CAISSSAGGTDTQYF,TGTGCCATCAGCTCCTCAGCGGGAGGCACAGATACGCAGTATTTT,TRBV10-3,TRBJ2-3,TRBD2,.
CASSLDSFSGNTIYF,TGCGCCAGCAGCTTGGACAGTTTCTCTGGAAACACCATATATTTT,TRBV5-1,TRBJ1-3,.,.
CASISVTRGYTF,TGTGCCAGCATTTCCGTAACCCGGGGCTACACCTTC,TRBV6-1,TRBJ1-2,.,once
CASSQINDRFTGELFF,TGTGCCAGCAGCCAAATAAACGACAGGTTCACCGGGGAGCTGTTTTTT,TRBV14,TRBJ2-2,.,.
CASSIKLAGGSPAADTQYF,TGTGCCAGTAGTATAAAACTAGCGGGAGGGTCCCCGGCGGCAGATACGCAGTATTTT,TRBV19,TRBJ2-3,TRBD2,.
CASSIIPGTSGFLLYEQFF,TGTGCCAGTAGTATAATCCCAGGGACTAGCGGGTTCCTTCTCTATGAGCAGTTCTTC,TRBV19,TRBJ2-1,TRBD2,.
CASSPQGGMGNEKLFF,TGCGCCAGCAGCCCTCAGGGGGGCATGGGTAATGAAAAACTGTTTTTT,TRBV4-3,TRBJ1-4,TRBD1,.
CASSPHVAVSGETQYF,TGTGCCAGCAGCCCGCACGTAGCGGTCTCCGGGGAGACCCAGTACTTC,TRBV9,TRBJ2-5,.,.
CASRKQSGLNQPQHF,TGTGCCAGCAGAAAACAATCGGGGTTAAATCAGCCCCAGCATTTT,TRBV28,TRBJ1-5,.,.
CASSNQGTREQYF,TGTGCCAGTAGTAACCAGGGTACACGCGAGCAGTACTTC,TRBV19,TRBJ2-7,.,.
CATGVSYNEQFF,TGTGCCACCGGGGTCTCCTACAATGAGCAGTTCTTC,TRBV10-3,TRBJ2-1,.,.
CASSPAGQEIYGYTF,TGTGCCAGCAGTCCCGCGGGACAGGAAATCTATGGCTACACCTTC,TRBV25-1,TRBJ1-2,TRBD1,.
CASSWDNGRYGYTF,TGTGCCAGCAGTTGGGACAACGGGCGTTATGGCTACACCTTC,TRBV6-5,TRBJ1-2,.,.
CASSDSGQGEYNEQFF,TGTGCCAGCAGTGACTCAGGACAGGGGGAATACAATGAGCAGTTCTTC,TRBV6-4,TRBJ2-1,TRBD1,.
CASSLIADQETQYF,TGTGCCAGCAGCTTGATCGCAGACCAAGAGACCCAGTACTTC,TRBV5-4,TRBJ2-5,.,.
CASSPRQSTDTQYF,TGTGCCAGCAGCCCCCGACAGAGCACAGATACGCAGTATTTT,TRBV7-9,TRBJ2-3,.,.
CASTKRVNTEAFF,TGTGCCAGCACTAAGAGAGTGAACACTGAAGCTTTCTTT,TRBV28,TRBJ1-1,.,.
CASRQRDFLSEQFF,TGTGCCAGCAGACAAAGGGACTTCCTCTCTGAGCAGTTCTTC,TRBV27,TRBJ2-1,.,once
CASSPQASGVSYEQYF,TGTGCCAGCAGTCCCCAGGCCAGCGGGGTCTCCTACGAGCAGTACTTC,TRBV4-2,TRBJ2-7,TRBD2,few
CASSYSRAGGNSPLHF,TGTGCCAGCAGTTACTCTCGCGCAGGGGGTAATTCACCCCTCCACTTT,TRBV6-5,TRBJ1-6,TRBD1,.